The rows below give T cell receptor beta chains drawn from one sample of a study of identical twins. TCRdb independently ran MiXCR on the 5' RACE reads; one entry per CDR3 protein. Of hundreds of thousands of distinct CDR3 sequences listed, 6% to 6.5% are singletons. The sample was naive T cells sorted from blood. These receptors originate from a young man in good health. Each CDR3 is given with its conserved first and last residue. D genes are given only for firm matches. Size values are once, few and many counts, or a class for expanded clones, and some rows have none.

CSASLDRETDTQYF,TGCAGTGCTAGCCTTGACAGGGAGACAGATACGCAGTATTTT,many,TRBD1,TRBJ2-3,14,TRBV20-1
CASSPRLAGDETQYF,TGTGCCAGCAGCCCACGCCTAGCGGGAGATGAGACCCAGTACTTC,-,TRBD2,TRBJ2-5,15,TRBV7-9
CASSFPSPPQPNEKLFF,TGTGCCAGCAGCTTCCCCTCTCCCCCCCAACCTAATGAAAAACTGTTTTTT,many,-,TRBJ1-4,17,TRBV5-5
CSEGLSVDTQYF,TGCAGCGAAGGACTATCCGTAGATACGCAGTATTTT,many,-,TRBJ2-3,12,TRBV29-1
CASNFGRDVSIQYF,TGTGCCAGCAACTTTGGTCGGGATGTGAGCATTCAGTACTTC,many,-,TRBJ2-4,14,TRBV7-2
CSARDERRVGTDTQYF,TGCAGTGCTAGAGACGAACGAAGGGTAGGGACAGATACGCAGTATTTT,many,-,TRBJ2-3,16,TRBV20-1
CACTRQGAGTEAFF,TGTGCCTGCACCAGACAGGGGGCCGGCACTGAAGCTTTCTTT,-,TRBD1,TRBJ1-1,14,TRBV30
CASRDRTSGRDTQYF,TGTGCCAGCAGGGATAGGACTAGCGGGAGGGATACGCAGTATTTT,many,TRBD2,TRBJ2-3,15,TRBV12-3/TRBV12-4
CAWSVSRVDTQYF,TGTGCCTGGAGTGTGTCAAGGGTAGATACGCAGTATTTT,many,-,TRBJ2-3,13,TRBV30
CASSYGGGATEQYF,TGTGCCAGCAGTTACGGCGGGGGCGCGACCGAGCAGTACTTC,-,-,TRBJ2-7,14,TRBV6-2/TRBV6-3
CASRRYEQFF,TGTGCCAGCAGGCGCTATGAGCAGTTCTTC,many,-,TRBJ2-1,10,TRBV12-3/TRBV12-4
CASSGEIWGEAFF,TGTGCCAGCAGTGGAGAGATATGGGGTGAAGCTTTCTTT,-,-,TRBJ1-1,13,TRBV25-1
CASSEGGQGNEKLFF,TGTGCCAGCAGTGAAGGGGGTCAGGGAAACGAAAAACTGTTTTTT,-,-,TRBJ1-4,15,TRBV6-1
CSVAWQESHSGANVLTF,TGCAGCGTTGCCTGGCAGGAATCACACTCTGGGGCCAACGTCCTGACTTTC,many,-,TRBJ2-6,17,TRBV29-1
CSAARLGSTDTQYF,TGCAGTGCGGCCAGACTAGGGAGCACAGATACGCAGTATTTT,many,-,TRBJ2-3,14,TRBV20-1
CASSAGLPQYEQFF,TGTGCCAGCAGTGCGGGACTTCCCCAATATGAGCAGTTCTTC,many,-,TRBJ2-1,14,TRBV12-3/TRBV12-4
CASSPGTGRITDTQYF,TGTGCCAGCAGTCCCGGGACAGGGAGGATAACAGATACGCAGTATTTT,-,TRBD1,TRBJ2-3,16,TRBV6-2/TRBV6-3
CASSPQAPEQFF,TGTGCCAGCAGCCCACAGGCGCCTGAGCAGTTCTTC,few,-,TRBJ2-1,12,TRBV4-2
CATSRAREQFF,TGTGCCACCAGCAGGGCTCGGGAGCAGTTCTTC,once,-,TRBJ2-1,11,TRBV15
CAISDLAGGSYEQYF,TGTGCCATCAGTGACCTAGCGGGAGGTTCCTACGAGCAGTACTTC,many,TRBD2,TRBJ2-7,15,TRBV10-3